Here is one T cell receptor beta chain with its context. Its antigen is unknown. The input lacks base qualities; no much larger clone sits a single base away. The germline V gene (reference sequence) specifies MNHEY as CDR1 and SMNVEV as CDR2. Counted from cysteine to phenylalanine, this CDR3 has 14 amino acids. Only the CDR3 DNA is retained, 42 bases long and in frame from the first base. At the junction V is shortened by 4 bases and J by 7 bases; bases outside the gene matches: 8. Synthetic TCR analog templates were spiked into each PCR to estimate absolute template abundance from read counts. The immunoSEQ assay was used to amplify TCRbeta CDR3 regions from genomic DNA with bias-controlled V and J gene primers. Rearranged TCRbeta segments were sequenced at approximately 20X coverage. The paper's data handling went like this. Sequencing errors were corrected by clustering and CDR3s were annotated against IMGT to assign V, D and J genes. Out-of-frame and stop-codon sequences were excluded, and only productive TCRbeta rearrangements were used in downstream analyses. To compute clonality, Shannon entropy was normalized by the log of the number of unique productive sequences and then subtracted from one. Clones differing between time points or between blood and tumor were identified by Fisher's exact test with Benjamini-Hochberg correction at adjusted p below 0.01. TCRdb took this table from immuneACCESS and kept in-frame rearrangements with V and J called. Such tables lack part of the clones; where checked against another copy, unresolved V genes explain under half of the gap, and the rest is unexplained. That table is the source of V, J and clone size, and D and trimming were worked out from the DNA. The sample table lists more than 80,000 clones, about 81% of them with a count of one. The ten largest clones represent over 7.5% of the sample.

The cohort included 25 to 35 patients with locally advanced or metastatic urothelial carcinoma who were treated at Memorial Sloan Kettering on a trial protocol. Peripheral blood mononuclear cells were collected pretreatment and during treatment, with between 1 and 8 total time points per patient. The Qiagen DNeasy Blood extraction kit was used to purify genomic DNA from total PBMCs and tumor samples. Collected pretreatment and during treatment, PBMCs were isolated and stored as previously described. The entry originates in a study of PD-L1 blockade in urothelial cancer (dated by TCRdb to the late 2010s). Study-wide context: Every patient began therapy in about 2014 and was given atezolizumab 1,200 mg intravenously every 3 weeks. About nine tenths of the roughly 29 patients were males with bladder-origin urothelial cancer, and about two thirds of the roughly 30 reported a prior smoking history. An ECOG performance status of 0 or 1 was recorded for the patients, and 0 to 3 prior chemotherapy regimens had been received by the patients. Blood samples were analyzed at 3 weeks after treatment start (second dose) and at 6 weeks after treatment start. Blood samples gave a median of roughly 150,000 T cells and tens of thousands of unique TCRs, with a median clonality of roughly 0.081. An exploratory multi-omic analysis was conducted of the somatic, immune and clinical correlates of response to PD-L1 blockade with atezolizumab in urothelial cancer. TCR sequencing covered pretreatment tumor samples and matched, serially collected peripheral blood taken before and after atezolizumab treatment. Durable clinical benefit was defined as progression-free survival longer than 6 months, and TCR features were also tested against progression-free and overall survival. In the same patients, whole exome sequencing and RNA sequencing of pretreatment tumors were performed in addition to TCR sequencing. Several patients achieved durable clinical benefit and some 20 did not. Under 30 patients had pretreatment blood TCR-seq, about 25 had at least one posttreatment blood collection, and about 25 had tumor TCR-seq. The paper's findings and limits, for the study overall: At 3 weeks after the start of treatment, tumor-associated TCR clones in peripheral blood had expanded more in patients with durable benefit (n ≈ 20, p = 0.022). A pretreatment peripheral blood TCR clonality below the median was linked to improved progression-free and overall survival. Because the sample size was small (n of about 30) and many exploratory analyses were performed, the results are intended to be hypothesis-generating.

The receptor was isolated from a man aged 70 or older with urothelial cancer. Specimen: PBMCs, collected around atezolizumab (anti-PD-L1) treatment. The chain employs TRBV27 and TRBJ2-7; TRBD1 matches 9 bases in the middle. In nucleotide form, the sequence is TGTGCCAGCAGTTGGGGGGGACAGGGTGCTGAGCAGTACTTC. Its amino acids are CASSWGGQGAEQYF.